This T cell receptor beta chain was observed in a study of glioma-infiltrating T cells. On the study more broadly: About a million peripheral T cells were targeted at 4.5- to 10-fold coverage. The study's findings and limits: Non-neoplastic patients had below-expected tissue-blood divergence, while all gliomas exceeded expectation. Patients with low tissue-blood divergence carried a signature set of shared blood CDR3 motifs.

Germline V gene sequence: CDR1 SEHNR, CDR2 FQNEAQ (reference sequence). This CDR3 has 15 amino acids. V was pared by 1 base and J by 5 bases, with 3 bases of the junction left unmatched. In regard to this clonotype: Its antigen is still unknown.

The iRepertoire nested amplicon-rescue multiplex PCR amplified TCR alpha and beta CDR3s from RNA. MiXCR, run by TCRdb on the multiplex PCR reads, gives a single entry per CDR3 protein. Altogether more than 350,000 distinct CDR3 sequences are present, 41% being singletons, with the ten largest covering more than 10%. The rearrangement uses TRBV7-9 and TRBJ2-3; 10 bases agree with TRBD2. The sequencing sample was made of glioma tissue, nonneoplastic brain tissue, or PBMCs (not recorded which). The origin of this receptor is a human donor with low-grade glioma or glioblastoma, undergoing nonglioma brain surgery, or in good health (not recorded which). The DNA of the CDR3 is TGTGCCAGCAGCTTAGTTCTAGCGGGAGAAGATACGCAGTATTTT. Encoded protein: CASSLVLAGEDTQYF.